The next 23 T cell receptor beta chains were all read from a single sample in a study of regulatory T cells in long-lasting Graves disease. Noted time point: newly diagnosed GD, antithyroid drugs for less than 3 months. Extracted RNA from PBMCs served as the source of the TCR library. In building TCR beta libraries, iRepertoire HTBI primers were used together with Arm-PCR of CDR3 regions. TCRdb fed the multiplex PCR reads into MiXCR, producing one record per CDR3 protein. The table shows 450,000 to 700,000 distinct CDR3 sequences, with roughly 12% occurring only once. These same data were also listed under a study on T cells in Graves' hyperthyroidism and ophthalmopathy.

Material: peripheral blood mononuclear cells (PBMCs), obtained at new diagnosis, from a patient treated with antithyroid drugs. These receptors originate from a man aged 30 to 45 with Graves disease.

This clonotype occurred many times. The rearrangement uses TRBV12-3 or TRBV12-4 and TRBJ2-1; D unclear. The ends were cut back, 7 bases at V and 8 bases at J, with 21 bases in the middle. The CDR3 sequence is 15 residues long. DNA of the CDR3: TGTGCCAGCACTCGTCCCGGACCGGGCGAGTATGAGCAGTTCTTC. It translates to CASTRPGPGEYEQFF.

This clonotype was counted between two and nine times. The V gene is TRBV5-1, the J gene TRBJ2-1; D might be TRBD1 (6 bases). Germline assignment: CDR1 SGHRS and CDR2 YFSETQ. The ends were cut back, 3 bases at V and 8 bases at J, with 18 bases in the middle. This CDR3 is built from 15 residues. CDR3 loop: CASSSGLTGFDEQFF. The DNA of the CDR3 is TGCGCCAGCAGCTCGGGGCTTACAGGGTTCGATGAGCAGTTCTTC.

In this sample, this clonotype turned up a few times. The genes are TRBV5-1 and TRBJ2-1, with 7 nucleotides matching TRBD1. CDR3 length equals 12 residues. Trimming cost V 4 bases and J 12 bases; bases outside gene matches: 7. Germline assignment: CDR1 SGHRS and CDR2 YFSETQ. CDR3: CASSVDRVGQFF. The CDR3 bases are TGCGCCAGCAGCGTCGACAGGGTTGGGCAGTTCTTC.

As to this clonotype: A read error may produce the germline difference seen at one junction end. The J gene is TRBJ2-7, the V gene TRBV10-3, with D perhaps TRBD1 or TRBD2 (5 bases each). This CDR3 has 14 amino acids. Germline CDR1 is ENHRY and CDR2 is SYGVKD. The CDR3: CAINEGTTYYEQYF. CDR3 nucleotide sequence: TGTGCCATCAATGAGGGGACGACTTACTACGAGCAGTACTTC.

This clonotype was observed at least ten times. This chain links TRBV30 with TRBJ2-2; no firm D call. Deletions cut 2 bases from V and 4 bases from J, with 5 bases between. The germline V gene encodes CDR1 GTSNPN and CDR2 SVGIG (reference sequence). This CDR3 is 12 amino acids long. CDR3 loop: CAWSQSTGELFF. The CDR3 DNA follows: TGTGCCTGGAGTCAGAGCACCGGGGAGCTGTTTTTT.

There are many counts of this clonotype. The genes are TRBV27 and TRBJ2-2; TRBD1 might be the D (5 bases). Trimming stripped 2 bases from V and 6 bases from J, with 13 bases between. The CDR3 loop spans 15 amino acids. CDR1 and CDR2 (germline): MNHEY, SMNVEV (reference sequence). Written as DNA, the CDR3 is TGTGCCAGCAGTTTAAGGGGTCCAGTATCCGGGGAGCTGTTTTTT. This sequence encodes CASSLRGPVSGELFF.

Turning to this clonotype: A much larger clone lies a single base off, so this may be a read error. CDR3 coding DNA: TGTGCCAGCAGTTGCGGCAGAGCTGGAAATGAGCAGTTCTTC. It codes for CASSCGRAGNEQFF. The chain recombines TRBV6-2 or TRBV6-3 with TRBJ2-1; no reliable D call. The V gene lost 4 bases and the J gene lost 7 bases, with 14 bases spanning the gap. Germline assignment: CDR1 MNHEY and CDR2 SVGEGT. This CDR3 is built from 14 residues.

This clonotype has a handful of counts. The rearrangement joins TRBV20-1 to TRBJ1-5; TRBD1 agrees at 9 bases. With V trimmed by 2 bases and J by 4 bases, 9 bases remained unmatched. The CDR3 extends over 16 amino acids. CDR1 and CDR2 from the germline V gene are DFQATT and SNEGSKA (reference sequence). CDR3 nucleotides: TGCAGTGCTAGACACCTAACAGGGGGCAAGAATCAGCCCCAGCATTTT. Translating gives CSARHLTGGKNQPQHF.

The J gene is TRBJ1-1, the V gene TRBV4-2; tentatively, D is TRBD1 (6 bases). Looked up from germline, CDR1 is LGHNA and CDR2 is YNFKEQ. Trimming removed 6 bases at V and 7 bases at J, with 21 bases between. The CDR3 length is 15 residues. In nucleotides, the CDR3 is TGTGCCAGCAGGGGAAGTGGGGGGGCGGCTTTTGAAGCTTTCTTT. It encodes CASRGSGGAAFEAFF.

The table lists this clonotype with many counts. The chain employs TRBV5-6 and TRBJ2-5; 9 bases align to TRBD2. This CDR3 is built from 13 residues. The V and J ends lost 6 bases and 1 base, in that order; junction bases with no gene match: 1. Per the germline V gene, CDR1 is SGHDT and CDR2 is YYEEEE. The CDR3 DNA follows: TGTGCCAGCATACTAGCGGGCCAAGAGACCCAGTACTTC. It yields the protein CASILAGQETQYF.

This clonotype was counted only a few times. The CDR3: CSAGGLAESPYSYNEQFF. The CDR3 DNA reads TGCAGTGCTGGGGGACTAGCGGAATCCCCGTACTCCTACAATGAGCAGTTCTTC. The V and J genes are TRBV20-1 and TRBJ2-1; 11 nucleotides match TRBD2. This CDR3 has 18 amino acids. Germline V gene sequence: CDR1 DFQATT, CDR2 SNEGSKA (reference sequence). Trimming took 5 bases from V and 0 from J; bases not matched to a gene: 12.

The table lists this clonotype with a few counts. V usage is TRBV19 and J usage is TRBJ2-7, with TRBD2 matching 7 bases. The CDR3 sequence is 16 residues long. In germline, CDR1 is LNHDA, CDR2 SQIVND (reference sequence). J gave up 3 bases and V 5 bases, and 13 bases lay outside the gene matches. In DNA, the CDR3 is TGTGCCAGTAGTGCCCTAAGAGGGCGGGAGAGCTACGAGCAGTACTTC. Its translation is CASSALRGRESYEQYF.

Many counts were recorded for this clonotype. This chain uses TRBV12-3 or TRBV12-4 with TRBJ1-5; TRBD1 matches at 10 bases. The CDR3 consists of 14 residues. J gave up 5 bases and V 6 bases, and 4 bases lay outside the gene matches. The CDR3: CASSLTGGYQPQHF. CDR3 nucleotide sequence: TGTGCCAGCAGCCTGACAGGGGGCTATCAGCCCCAGCATTTT.

This clonotype was seen at least ten times. J is TRBJ2-7 and V is TRBV3-1, with TRBD2 matching 9 bases. Looked up from germline, CDR1 is LGHDT and CDR2 is YNNKEL (reference sequence). V was clipped by 4 bases and J by 4 bases; unmatched bases: 11. The CDR3 has 16 residues. DNA of the CDR3: TGTGCCAGCAGCCCCCTCGCCTGGACTAGCGAGTACGAGCAGTACTTC. Protein: CASSPLAWTSEYEQYF.

This clonotype appeared a few times. The chain recombines TRBV7-9 with TRBJ1-4; D unresolved. V lost 2 bases, J lost 7 bases, and 8 bases lay in between. Germline CDR1 is SEHNR and CDR2 is FQNEAQ (reference sequence). CDR3 size: 13 residues. The CDR3 bases are TGTGCCAGCAGCTTATCCGGGGTTGAAAAACTGTTTTTT. Translation gives CASSLSGVEKLFF.

This clonotype showed up many times. CDR3 sequence reads: CASESGTGYGELFF. For the CDR3, the DNA is TGTGCCAGCGAATCCGGGACAGGGTACGGGGAGCTGTTTTTT. V is TRBV7-9 and J is TRBJ2-2; 9 nucleotides agree with TRBD1. Trimming took 8 bases from V and 7 from J; bases not matched to a gene: 8. There are 14 residues in the CDR3. Germline loops: CDR1 SEHNR, CDR2 FQNEAQ (reference sequence).

This clonotype was recorded at least ten times. The rearrangement uses TRBV27 and TRBJ2-2; no definite D call. V was cut by 6 bases and J by 4 bases, with 9 bases left in between. CDR3 size: 13 residues. Per germline, CDR1 MNHEY and CDR2 SMNVEV (reference sequence). The CDR3: CASSLVATGELFF. Written as DNA, the CDR3 is TGTGCCAGCAGCTTAGTAGCCACCGGGGAGCTGTTTTTT.

This clonotype was recorded a few times. This CDR3 is CASRPVPGLAGESYNEQFF. The CDR3 bases are TGCGCCAGCAGGCCCGTTCCGGGACTAGCGGGAGAGTCCTACAATGAGCAGTTCTTC. V usage is TRBV5-1 and J usage is TRBJ2-1, with 14 bases that match TRBD2. Looked up from germline, CDR1 is SGHRS and CDR2 is YFSETQ. The V and J ends lost 5 bases and 1 base, in that order; junction bases with no gene match: 11. The CDR3 totals 19 residues.

There are a few counts of this clonotype. This rearrangement joins TRBV27 to TRBJ1-5, with 7 bases fitting TRBD1. Germline V gene lookup returns CDR1 MNHEY and CDR2 SMNVEV (reference sequence). Trimming took 6 bases from V and 0 from J; bases not matched to a gene: 8. This CDR3 spans 16 amino acids. In DNA form, the CDR3 reads TGTGCCAGCAGAAGGACAGGACCTTATAGCAATCAGCCCCAGCATTTT. Protein sequence: CASRRTGPYSNQPQHF.

The chain couples TRBV29-1 to TRBJ2-2, with TRBD2 identical over 7 bases. The CDR3 sequence is 15 residues long. With V trimmed by 3 bases and J by 2 bases, 6 bases remained unmatched. The germline V gene encodes CDR1 SQVTM and CDR2 ANQGSEA. As DNA, the CDR3 is TGCAGCGTTGAGGGGGACTACGATAACACCGGGGAGCTGTTTTTT. Protein: CSVEGDYDNTGELFF.

The chain recombines TRBV20-1 with TRBJ2-3, with 9 bases aligning to TRBD1. Germline V gene sequence: CDR1 DFQATT, CDR2 SNEGSKA (reference sequence). Unmatched junction bases numbered 8, after V lost 7 bases and J lost 3 bases. There are 14 residues in the CDR3. CDR3 DNA: TGCAGTGAGGGGACAGGGCTTAGGACAGATACGCAGTATTTT. Amino acids: CSEGTGLRTDTQYF.

This clonotype showed up many times. The chain couples TRBV24-1 to TRBJ2-1; TRBD2 aligns across 7 bases. The CDR3 is 16 amino acids. Trimming removed 4 bases from V and 6 bases from J; junction bases left unmatched: 11. Per the germline V gene, CDR1 is KGHDR and CDR2 is SFDVKD. The DNA of the CDR3 is TGTGCCACCAGTGACGTGGCTACGAGCGGGACCAATGAGCAGTTCTTC. Residues: CATSDVATSGTNEQFF.

This sequence joins TRBV19 and TRBJ2-7; D is ambiguous. CDR1 and CDR2 (germline): LNHDA, SQIVND (reference sequence). The V gene lost 7 bases and the J gene lost 3 bases, with 10 bases spanning the gap. This CDR3 comprises 12 residues. The CDR3 reads CASNLWRYEQYF. CDR3 bases: TGTGCCAGTAATTTGTGGCGCTACGAGCAGTACTTC.